A single sample is the source of the 13 T cell receptor beta chains below, sequenced in a study of blood T cell repertoires in COVID-19. This table comes from immunoSEQ multiplex PCR, and its TCRdb copy is limited to in-frame clones, with some not included. The profile covers about 150,000 clones, with 85% to 90% appearing a single time and about 6.5% taken by the ten largest. Sequenced material: peripheral blood. The receptors stem from a man older than 75 with acute or convalescent COVID-19.

The gene calls are TRBV28 and TRBJ1-2; 7 bases fit TRBD1. Germline CDR1 MDHEN, CDR2 SYDVKM. V lost 5 bases to trimming and J lost 4 bases; unmatched junction nucleotides: 4. CDR3 length: 13 residues. CDR3 nucleotide sequence: TGTGCCAGCAGTCCGGACAGGACCTATGGCTACACCTTC. Its translation is CASSPDRTYGYTF.

The chain carries TRBV5-1 and TRBJ2-1, with 11 bases that match TRBD2. With 0 bases clipped from V and 2 bases from J, the junction kept 1 base outside the gene matches. Germline values: CDR1 SGHRS, CDR2 YFSETQ. This CDR3 region has 16 residues. CDR3 protein: CASSLELAGAYNEQFF. In DNA, the CDR3 is TGCGCCAGCAGCTTGGAACTAGCGGGGGCCTACAATGAGCAGTTCTTC.

This chain links TRBV2 with TRBJ2-7; 8 bases match TRBD1. The J segment lost 2 bases and the V segment lost 10 bases, leaving 4 bases of the junction unmatched. Germline values: CDR1 SNHLY, CDR2 FYNNEI. The CDR3 contains 12 residues. The CDR3 here is CATGQGAYEQYF. The CDR3 DNA reads TGTGCCACAGGACAGGGAGCCTACGAGCAGTACTTC.

The V and J genes are TRBV14 and TRBJ1-4, with TRBD1 matching 7 bases. From germline, CDR1 is SGHDN and CDR2 FVKESK. The ends lost 1 base at V and 5 bases at J; junction bases unmatched: 7. The CDR3 extends over 16 amino acids. This CDR3 reads CASSQVNRGRNEKLFF. The CDR3 DNA reads TGTGCCAGCAGCCAAGTAAACAGGGGAAGGAATGAAAAACTGTTTTTT.

This chain links TRBV6-5 with TRBJ2-1; 15 bases match TRBD2. The junction had 5 bases not matched to a gene; V was cut back by 2 bases and J by 12 bases. The length of the CDR3 is 15 residues. In germline, CDR1 is MNHEY, CDR2 SVGAGI. CDR3 sequence (DNA): TGTGCCAGCAGTTACCGGACTAGCGGGGGGGCGTGGCAGTTCTTC. The encoded protein is CASSYRTSGGAWQFF.

The chain couples TRBV5-1 to TRBJ2-1, with 8 bases that match TRBD2. The CDR3 has 16 amino acids. Germline V gives CDR1 SGHRS, CDR2 YFSETQ. With V trimmed by 4 bases and J by 0 bases, 6 bases remained unmatched. Here the CDR3 DNA reads TGCGCCAGCAGCATTGAGCGGGGGCCCTCCTACAATGAGCAGTTCTTC. Translation: CASSIERGPSYNEQFF.

This clone was counted a few times. The V gene is TRBV5-1, the J gene TRBJ2-2, with unresolved D. This CDR3 comprises 14 residues. V dropped 0 bases and J dropped 6 bases, with 9 bases sitting between them. Germline V gene lookup returns CDR1 SGHRS and CDR2 YFSETQ. The CDR3 DNA follows: TGCGCCAGCAGCTTGGTTCAGACATCCGGGGAGCTGTTTTTT. Translating gives CASSLVQTSGELFF.

This chain links TRBV28 with TRBJ2-1; 12 nucleotides agree with TRBD2. CDR1 MDHEN and CDR2 SYDVKM come from the germline V gene. V shed 6 bases and J 1 base; nucleotides not matched to a gene: 13. The length of the CDR3 is 19 residues. The CDR3 spells CASSPPLGTSGSSYNEQFF. CDR3 coding DNA: TGTGCCAGCAGCCCCCCCCTCGGGACTAGCGGGTCGTCCTACAATGAGCAGTTCTTC.

The chain recombines TRBV5-1 with TRBJ2-7, with D perhaps TRBD2 (6 bases). Trimming pared 1 base from V and 10 bases from J, leaving 18 bases between. Germline CDR1 is SGHRS and CDR2 is YFSETQ. The CDR3 has 14 residues. DNA for the CDR3: TGCGCCAGCAGCTTGATGGGCGGGGACCGCTCCCAGTACTTC. Translating gives CASSLMGGDRSQYF.

The gene calls are TRBV29-1 and TRBJ2-1, with TRBD2 matching 8 bases. The CDR3 is made up of 17 amino acids. CDR1 and CDR2 (germline): SQVTM, ANQGSEA. The V and J ends lost 3 bases and 3 bases, in that order; junction bases with no gene match: 13. The CDR3, as DNA: TGCAGCGTTGACGGGGGCTTGGAGCGGGAGAGCTACAATGAGCAGTTCTTC. Its protein is CSVDGGLERESYNEQFF.

The chain joins TRBV27 to TRBJ2-7; D gene unclear. This CDR3 comprises 14 residues. V was pared by 2 bases and J by 0 bases, with 8 bases between. CDR1 is MNHEY, CDR2 SMNVEV, per germline (reference sequence). CDR3 residues: CASSLGFSSYEQYF. CDR3 nucleotides: TGTGCCAGCAGTTTAGGTTTTAGCTCCTACGAGCAGTACTTC.

The genes are TRBV19 and TRBJ1-2; 7 nucleotides align to TRBD1. The J segment lost 2 bases and the V segment lost 10 bases, leaving 16 bases of the junction unmatched. This CDR3 spans 16 amino acids. In germline, CDR1 is LNHDA, CDR2 SQIVND (reference sequence). The CDR3 loop reads CATKRGPTTTNYGYTF. The CDR3, as DNA: TGTGCCACGAAAAGGGGGCCGACGACGACCAACTATGGCTACACCTTC.

This clone was found once. The chain links TRBV2 to TRBJ2-1; no clear D. The germline V gene encodes CDR1 SNHLY and CDR2 FYNNEI. The V gene lost 7 bases and the J gene lost 9 bases, with 13 bases spanning the gap. This CDR3 is 12 amino acids long. CDR3 sequence (DNA): TGTGCCAGCAAAAGTGCCGTGGCTGAGCAGTTCTTC. Translated, it gives CASKSAVAEQFF. Filled out from reference TRBV2 and TRBJ2-1, the complete variable domain reads EPEVTQTPSHQVTQMGQEVILRCVPISNHLYFYWYRQILGQKVEFLVSFYNNEISEKSEIFDDQFSVERPDGSNFTLKIRSTKLEDSAMYFCASKSAVAEQFFGPGTRLTVL.